The source of this TCR beta chain is a study of blood T cell repertoires in COVID-19 (dated by TCRdb to about 2020). Some background on the complete study: Samples covering the acute and convalescent phases of COVID-19 were provided by collaborators in the United States, Italy and Spain. HLA class I and class II types, where available, came from metadata supplied by the sample provider rather than from assay-based typing. The prospective study material was composed of cDNA or gDNA derived from T cells, B-cell-depleted T cells, or PBMCs. A freely available public database, intended as a resource for researchers studying the immune response to SARS-CoV-2, is where the repertoires were released. The samples were drawn from the first 160 participants of the ongoing ImmuneRACE study and from 950 to 1,500 subjects provided by 6 global collaborators. The dataset comprised deeply sampled blood TCRbeta repertoires from subjects exposed to, actively infected with, or recovered from COVID-19. Nearly every sample came with metadata listing a de-identified subject ID, COVID-19 status, age in years and sex. What the research found in general, with its limitations: How much clinical and demographic metadata was included differed by source and by participant, and the metadata was provided uncurated.

TCRbeta CDR3 regions were amplified from genomic DNA using the immunoSEQ Assay, a bias-controlled multiplex PCR. The source study handled its data this way. The number of nucleated cells in each sample was estimated from the amplification of reference gene primers within the assay. To quantify the absolute abundance of each unique TCRbeta CDR3 rearrangement, sequence reads were collapsed and filtered. For each sample, productive Simpson clonality was calculated as the square root of Simpson's diversity index over productive rearrangements. In its TCRdb copy, this immuneACCESS table keeps in-frame sequences only and misses some clones. Where compared with another copy, unresolved V genes explain less than half of these, and the others have no known cause. V and J calls and clone size follow that table, whereas D and trimming were derived from the DNA. The sample includes about 190,000 clones, with about three quarters observed a single time. The ten largest clonotypes hold 2.8% of the sample.

For CDR1 and CDR2, the germline V gene lists MNHEY and SVGAGI. V ends up 6 bases short and J 3 bases short, with an unmatched junction base count of 11. Reading from cysteine to phenylalanine, the CDR3 counts 15 amino acids. This entry keeps only the CDR3 DNA: 45 bases, framed from base 1. A note on this clone: Its target antigen remains unknown. It has no much larger one-base neighbor in the sample; base qualities were not kept.

Whole blood was collected in K2EDTA tubes by collaborating institutions according to the institutions' own protocols. For TCRbeta analysis, collaborators shipped samples as frozen whole blood, isolated PBMCs, or DNA extracted from either of those sample types. The chain is encoded by TRBV6-5 joined to TRBJ2-7; TRBD1 lines up with 7 middle nucleotides. Specimen: peripheral blood. The sequence was collected from a woman at least 80 years old with active or convalescent COVID-19. The CDR3 has the sequence CASRWDRTGYYEQYF. The DNA reads TGTGCCAGCAGGTGGGATCGGACAGGCTACTACGAGCAGTACTTC.